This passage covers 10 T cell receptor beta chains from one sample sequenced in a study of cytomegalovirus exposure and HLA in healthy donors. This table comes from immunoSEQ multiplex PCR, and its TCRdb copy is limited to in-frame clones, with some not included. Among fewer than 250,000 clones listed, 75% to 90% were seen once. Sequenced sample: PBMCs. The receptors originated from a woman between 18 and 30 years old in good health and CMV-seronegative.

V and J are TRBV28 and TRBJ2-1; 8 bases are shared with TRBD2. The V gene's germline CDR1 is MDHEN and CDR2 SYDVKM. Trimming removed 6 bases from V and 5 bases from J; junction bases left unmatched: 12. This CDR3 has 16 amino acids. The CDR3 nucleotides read TGTGCCAGCAGGATAGCTAGCGGGCGGAAACACAATGAGCAGTTCTTC. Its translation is CASRIASGRKHNEQFF.

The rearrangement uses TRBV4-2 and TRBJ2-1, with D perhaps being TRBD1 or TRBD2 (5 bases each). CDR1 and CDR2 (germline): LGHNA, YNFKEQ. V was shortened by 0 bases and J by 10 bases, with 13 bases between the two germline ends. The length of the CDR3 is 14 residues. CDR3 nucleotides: TGTGCCAGCAGCCAAGAAGGTCTGGGACCCGAGCAGTTCTTC. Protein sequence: CASSQEGLGPEQFF.

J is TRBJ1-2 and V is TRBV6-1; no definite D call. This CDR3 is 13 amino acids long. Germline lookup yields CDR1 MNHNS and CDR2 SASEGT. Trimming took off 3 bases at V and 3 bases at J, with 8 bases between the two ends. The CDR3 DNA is TGTGCCAGCAGTGAGTGGGAACACTATGGCTACACCTTC. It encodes CASSEWEHYGYTF.

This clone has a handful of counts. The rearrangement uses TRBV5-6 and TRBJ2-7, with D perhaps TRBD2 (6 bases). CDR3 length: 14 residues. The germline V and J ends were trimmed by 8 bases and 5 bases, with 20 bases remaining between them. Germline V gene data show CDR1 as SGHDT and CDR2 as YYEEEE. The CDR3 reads CASTHVGASDEQYF. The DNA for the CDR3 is TGTGCCAGTACCCATGTTGGGGCTAGCGACGAGCAGTACTTC.

DNA of the CDR3: TGTGCCAGCGGGACCGGGACTATAGATACGCAGTATTTT. It yields the protein CASGTGTIDTQYF. This chain uses TRBV6-1 with TRBJ2-3, with 7 nucleotides matching TRBD2. The CDR3 is made up of 13 amino acids. V gave up 8 bases and J gave up 5 bases; unmatched junction bases: 7. Germline lookup yields CDR1 MNHNS and CDR2 SASEGT.

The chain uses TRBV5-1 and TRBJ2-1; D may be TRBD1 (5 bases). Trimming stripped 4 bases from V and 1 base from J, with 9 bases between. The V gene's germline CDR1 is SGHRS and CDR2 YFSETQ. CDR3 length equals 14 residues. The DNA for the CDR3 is TGCGCCAGCAGCCAGAGACAGTCCTACAATGAGCAGTTCTTC. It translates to CASSQRQSYNEQFF. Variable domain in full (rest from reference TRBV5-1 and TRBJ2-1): KAGVTQTPRYLIKTRGQQVTLSCSPISGHRSVSWYQQTPGQGLQFLFEYFSETQRNKGNFPGRFSGRQFSNSRSEMNVSTLELGDSALYLCASSQRQSYNEQFFGPGTRLTVL.

The CDR3 DNA reads as TGTGCCAGCAGTTTGCCAGGTCCCTCTAACTATGGCTACACCTTC. It codes for CASSLPGPSNYGYTF. The chain is built from TRBV28 and TRBJ1-2; no definite D call. The CDR3 extends over 15 amino acids. Germline assignment: CDR1 MDHEN and CDR2 SYDVKM. V was shortened by 3 bases and J by 0 bases, with 11 bases between the two germline ends.

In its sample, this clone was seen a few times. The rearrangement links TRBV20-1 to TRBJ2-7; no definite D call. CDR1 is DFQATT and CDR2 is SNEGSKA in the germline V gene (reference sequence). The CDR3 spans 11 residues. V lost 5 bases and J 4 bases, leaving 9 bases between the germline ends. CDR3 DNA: TGCAGTGCTCCTGCCGGGTACGAGCAGTACTTC. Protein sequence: CSAPAGYEQYF.

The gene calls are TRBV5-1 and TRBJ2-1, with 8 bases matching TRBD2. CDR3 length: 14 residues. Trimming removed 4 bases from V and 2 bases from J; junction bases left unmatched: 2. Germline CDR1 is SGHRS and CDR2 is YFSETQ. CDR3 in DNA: TGCGCCAGCAGCAGACTAGCGACCTACAATGAGCAGTTCTTC. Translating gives CASSRLATYNEQFF.

CDR3 in DNA: TGTGCCAGCAGTTTACCGACAGGGATGTGGAACACTGAAGCTTTCTTT. It encodes CASSLPTGMWNTEAFF. The chain uses TRBV28 and TRBJ1-1, with 7 bases aligning to TRBD1. V was clipped by 2 bases and J by 1 base; unmatched bases: 7. The CDR3 length is 16 residues. In germline, CDR1 is MDHEN, CDR2 SYDVKM. The variable domain in full, completed from reference TRBV28 and TRBJ1-1, reads DVKVTQSSRYLVKRTGEKVFLECVQDMDHENMFWYRQDPGLGLRLIYFSYDVKMKEKGDIPEGYSVSREKKERFSLILESASTNQTSMYLCASSLPTGMWNTEAFFGQGTRLTVV.